Listed here are 25 T cell receptor beta chains from one sample, sequenced in a study of blood T cell repertoires in COVID-19. Here immunoSEQ multiplex PCR was the method, and the copy in TCRdb shows in-frame clones only, minus some. The data contain 200,000 to 250,000 clones, around nine tenths of them singletons. The sequenced sample consisted of PBMCs or T cells enriched from blood (not recorded which). These receptors were taken from a man aged 25-40 years who had recovered from COVID-19.

The chain links TRBV7-9 to TRBJ2-1; 7 positions agree with TRBD2. This CDR3 contains 16 residues. V lost 2 bases and J lost 0; bases outside the gene matches: 4. Germline CDR1 reads SEHNR; CDR2 reads FQNEAQ (reference sequence). CDR3 region: CASSLRVAGSYNEQFF. In nucleotides, the CDR3 is TGTGCCAGCAGCTTAAGGGTAGCGGGCTCCTACAATGAGCAGTTCTTC.

The rearrangement links TRBV3-1 (or the pseudogene TRBV3-2) to TRBJ1-2, with D unclear. Germline V CDR1 and CDR2: LGHDT, YNNKEL (reference sequence). There are 14 residues in the CDR3. Between the trimmed V and J ends, which lost 0 bases and 7 bases, there was a span of 12 bases. The CDR3 DNA reads TGTGCCAGCAGCCAAGAGGTTCAGGCCGGTGGCTACACCTTC. Protein product: CASSQEVQAGGYTF.

This chain links TRBV7-9 with TRBJ2-7; D possibly corresponds to TRBD2 (6 bases). The CDR3 spans 15 residues. Germline loops: CDR1 SEHNR, CDR2 FQNEAQ (reference sequence). V gave up 5 bases and J gave up 6 bases, with 20 bases separating them. The CDR3 bases are TGTGCCAGCAGCCTGGGGGGAGTGATGGGAGGCGAGCAGTACTTC. Translated: CASSLGGVMGGEQYF.

The chain combines TRBV28 with TRBJ2-1; 7 nucleotides align to TRBD1. Germline loops: CDR1 MDHEN, CDR2 SYDVKM. With 3 bases clipped from V and 8 bases from J, the junction kept 7 bases outside the gene matches. This CDR3 contains 14 residues. The CDR3 region is CASSFLTGNDEQFF. The CDR3 nucleotides read TGTGCCAGCAGTTTTCTGACAGGGAATGATGAGCAGTTCTTC.

The rearrangement joins TRBV28 to TRBJ2-6, with TRBD1 as a possible D gene (6 bases). V was shortened by 6 bases and J by 0 bases, with 12 bases between the two germline ends. CDR1 and CDR2 from the germline V gene are MDHEN and SYDVKM. This CDR3 has 16 amino acids. DNA of the CDR3: TGTGCCAGCAGAGACCCAGGGGACTCTGGGGCCAACGTCCTGACTTTC. Amino acids: CASRDPGDSGANVLTF.

The genes are TRBV3-1 (or the pseudogene TRBV3-2) and TRBJ2-3; 8 nucleotides line up with TRBD2. This CDR3 contains 16 residues. CDR1 is LGHDT and CDR2 is YNNKEL in the germline V gene (reference sequence). The junction had 10 bases not matched to a gene; V was cut back by 3 bases and J by 5 bases. The CDR3 DNA reads TGTGCCAGCAGCCACCCCGGGACTAGTGCAGAAGATACGCAGTATTTT. This encodes CASSHPGTSAEDTQYF.

This sequence joins TRBV29-1 and TRBJ2-7, with 7 bases that match TRBD1. The germline V gene has CDR1 SQVTM and CDR2 ANQGSEA. This CDR3 is 13 amino acids long. With 7 bases clipped from V and 2 bases from J, the junction kept 8 bases outside the gene matches. Here the CDR3 DNA reads TGCAGCGGCGTAGGGGGCTCGACCTACGAGCAGTACTTC. This codes for CSGVGGSTYEQYF.

This chain connects TRBV29-1 to TRBJ2-7, with TRBD1 as a possible D gene (5 bases). Trimming left V 6 bases short and J 5 bases short, with 14 bases between. The CDR3 contains 12 residues. Germline CDR1 is SQVTM and CDR2 is ANQGSEA. The CDR3 DNA follows: TGCAGCGTCAGGGTTTCGTCCCACGAGCAGTACTTC. Protein: CSVRVSSHEQYF.

The chain uses TRBV19 and TRBJ1-2; D remains unclear. V lost 3 bases and J 8 bases, leaving 7 bases between the germline ends. The germline CDR1 and CDR2 sequences are LNHDA and SQIVND (reference sequence). This CDR3 comprises 11 residues. For the CDR3, the DNA is TGTGCCAGTAGTATCGGGTCGGGCTACACCTTC. Translating gives CASSIGSGYTF.

CDR3 sequence reads: CASSFGGQNYEQYF. The DNA for the CDR3 is TGTGCCAGCAGCTTCGGGGGACAGAACTACGAGCAGTACTTC. The chain combines TRBV7-3 with TRBJ2-7; a possible D gene is TRBD1 (7 bases). Germline V lookup: CDR1 SGHTA, CDR2 FQGTGA. The length of the CDR3 is 14 residues. Trimming removed 3 bases at V and 3 bases at J, with 12 bases between.

This chain joins TRBV30 and TRBJ2-1, with TRBD2 matching over 7 bases. The junction had 13 bases not matched to a gene; V was cut back by 4 bases and J by 7 bases. This CDR3 has 15 amino acids. Germline CDR1 is GTSNPN and CDR2 is SVGIG (reference sequence). This chain's CDR3 is CAWTRGFGGMNEQFF. As DNA, the CDR3 is TGTGCCTGGACCCGGGGGTTCGGGGGGATGAATGAGCAGTTCTTC.

The chain uses TRBV7-2 and TRBJ1-2; D gene uncertain. The germline V gene has CDR1 SGHTA and CDR2 FQGNSA. This CDR3 spans 19 amino acids. V lost 5 bases, J lost 2 bases, and 27 bases lay in between. Written as DNA, the CDR3 is TGTGCCAGCAGCCCACAGAGGGTTCTTCATTCTATGGAGAACTATGGCTACACCTTC. This gives the protein CASSPQRVLHSMENYGYTF. Variable domain in full (rest from reference TRBV7-2 and TRBJ1-2): GAGVSQSPSNKVTEKGKDVELRCDPISGHTALYWYRQSLGQGLEFLIYFQGNSAPDKSGLPSDRFSAERTGGSVSTLTIQRTQQEDSAVYLCASSPQRVLHSMENYGYTFGSGTRLTVV.

This clone was counted only a few times. V usage is TRBV25-1 and J usage is TRBJ1-6; a possible D gene is TRBD1 (6 bases). V lost 7 bases, J lost 7 bases, and 17 bases lay in between. This CDR3 is built from 15 residues. The germline V gene has CDR1 MGHDK and CDR2 SYGVNS. In DNA, the CDR3 is TGTGCCAGCAACTCCCGGACAGCCAACAATTCACCCCTCCACTTT. Translated: CASNSRTANNSPLHF.

This chain uses TRBV3-1 (or the pseudogene TRBV3-2) with TRBJ1-2, with D possibly being TRBD1 (6 bases). The CDR3 loop spans 15 amino acids. Trimming pared 5 bases from V and 4 bases from J, leaving 17 bases between. Germline values: CDR1 LGHDT, CDR2 YNNKEL (reference sequence). CDR3 bases: TGTGCCAGCAGCTATGAACAGGGTTCGGTCTATGGCTACACCTTC. Translation: CASSYEQGSVYGYTF.

This clone turned up a few times. The rearrangement uses TRBV4-1 and TRBJ2-7; 9 positions match TRBD2. V was pared by 3 bases and J by 3 bases, with 6 bases of the junction left unmatched. This CDR3 has 15 amino acids. Germline values: CDR1 MGHRA, CDR2 YSYEKL. CDR3 sequence (DNA): TGCGCCAGCAGCCATGTACCTAGCGGGATCTACGAGCAGTACTTC. As protein: CASSHVPSGIYEQYF.

This chain joins TRBV9 and TRBJ1-1, with D maybe TRBD1 (5 bases). The CDR3 contains 13 residues. The germline V gene has CDR1 SGDLS and CDR2 YYNGEE. The V gene lost 5 bases and the J gene lost 7 bases, with 15 bases spanning the gap. CDR3 region: CASSDGDFFEAFF. The CDR3 DNA is TGTGCCAGCAGTGACGGGGACTTCTTTGAAGCTTTCTTT. Filled out from reference TRBV9 and TRBJ1-1, the complete variable domain reads DSGVTQTPKHLITATGQRVTLRCSPRSGDLSVYWYQQSLDQGLQFLIQYYNGEERAKGNILERFSAQQFPDLHSELNLSSLELGDSALYFCASSDGDFFEAFFGQGTRLTVV.

V usage is TRBV2 and J usage is TRBJ1-6, with D maybe TRBD1 (5 bases). This CDR3 has 13 residues. Deletions cut 8 bases from V and 10 bases from J, with 15 bases between. Germline V gives CDR1 SNHLY, CDR2 FYNNEI. The CDR3 sequence: CASGGEFGSPLHF. As DNA, the CDR3 is TGTGCCAGCGGGGGGGAGTTTGGATCACCCCTCCACTTT.

The chain joins TRBV27 to TRBJ1-2, with TRBD1 matching 7 bases. Germline CDR1 and CDR2: MNHEY and SMNVEV (reference sequence). V trimming: 6 bases; J trimming: 6 bases; junction bases outside the gene matches: 7. This CDR3 region has 13 residues. The CDR3, as DNA: TGTGCCAGCAGCTCGGACAGGTTGGATGGCTACACCTTC. As protein: CASSSDRLDGYTF.

This sequence joins TRBV5-1 and TRBJ2-7, with TRBD2 as a possible D gene (6 bases). V was clipped by 5 bases and J by 6 bases, with 21 bases between them. In germline, CDR1 is SGHRS, CDR2 YFSETQ. The CDR3 loop spans 15 amino acids. CDR3 coding DNA: TGCGCCAGCAGGCAAACTACCACGGGGGTAGGCGAGCAGTACTTC. The encoded protein is CASRQTTTGVGEQYF.

The chain combines TRBV6-5 with TRBJ1-2, with D possibly being TRBD1 (5 bases). The CDR3 has 16 residues. V shed 2 bases and J shed 3 bases, with 16 bases lying between them. Germline-derived CDR1 and CDR2 are MNHEY and SVGAGI. CDR3 sequence: CASSYTIGHGYYGYTF. CDR3 in DNA: TGTGCCAGCAGTTACACCATAGGACACGGATACTATGGCTACACCTTC.

V gene TRBV24-1 combines with J gene TRBJ2-1, with TRBD2 matching 12 bases. The CDR3 runs to 16 residues. CDR1 is KGHDR, CDR2 SFDVKD, per germline. Germline trimming cut 4 bases from V and 8 bases from J; bases unmatched to any gene: 8. The CDR3 spells CATSDPGLAGLDEQFF. DNA of the CDR3: TGTGCCACCAGTGACCCCGGACTAGCGGGACTAGATGAGCAGTTCTTC.

The chain combines TRBV7-6 with TRBJ2-7; D is ambiguous. This CDR3 contains 14 residues. Trimming stripped 0 bases from V and 3 bases from J, with 9 bases between. The germline V gene has CDR1 SGHVS and CDR2 FNYEAQ. Here the CDR3 reads CASSLADNSYEQYF. The CDR3 DNA follows: TGTGCCAGCAGCTTAGCCGACAATAGCTACGAGCAGTACTTC.

The gene calls are TRBV11-2 and TRBJ2-7, with a tentative D call TRBD2 (6 bases). The germline V and J ends were trimmed by 1 base and 5 bases, with 18 bases remaining between them. Germline V CDR1 and CDR2: SGHAT, FQNNGV. The CDR3 contains 16 residues. The CDR3 region is CASSLVRVAGSDEQYF. CDR3 sequence (DNA): TGTGCCAGCAGCTTAGTTCGAGTGGCGGGATCCGACGAGCAGTACTTC.

The chain joins TRBV7-8 to TRBJ1-3; a possible D gene is TRBD1 (5 bases). CDR3 size: 18 residues. V lost 0 bases to trimming and J lost 4 bases, with 19 bases between them. CDR1 is SGHVS, CDR2 FQNEAQ, per germline. The CDR3 coding sequence is TGTGCCAGCAGCTTAGCCGCGGCAGGGCCCGTAGTCGGAAACACCATATATTTT. Translated, it gives CASSLAAAGPVVGNTIYF.

A single count supports this clone. The gene calls are TRBV7-2 and TRBJ2-1; D is possibly TRBD2 (6 bases). V dropped 1 base and J dropped 6 bases, with 13 bases sitting between them. The CDR3 consists of 15 residues. CDR1 and CDR2 (germline): SGHTA, FQGNSA. DNA for the CDR3: TGTGCCAGCAGCTTAGGGGGGGTGTCCGCCAATGAGCAGTTCTTC. Translated, it gives CASSLGGVSANEQFF. The variable domain in full, completed from reference TRBV7-2 and TRBJ2-1, reads GAGVSQSPSNKVTEKGKDVELRCDPISGHTALYWYRQSLGQGLEFLIYFQGNSAPDKSGLPSDRFSAERTGGSVSTLTIQRTQQEDSAVYLCASSLGGVSANEQFFGPGTRLTVL.